This TCR beta chain was captured in a study of T cells in narcolepsy (dated by TCRdb to 2017 to 2018). About the investigation overall: Patients with narcolepsy type 1 or type 2 (NT1, NT2) and healthy control donors were enrolled in the study. To look for autoreactive T cells in narcolepsy patients that target self-antigens of hypocretin neurons (hypocretin, TRIB2), the study used TCR Vbeta sequencing to follow clonotypes in blood and CSF. Findings and caveats that apply to the study as a whole: In plots comparing CSF and blood CD4+ T cell clonotypes from the same patient, HCRT-specific and TRIB2-specific autoreactive clonotypes were highlighted. No sequences matching autoreactive T cell clones were present in some of the blood memory CD4+ repertoires from patients and controls. According to the report, autoreactive clonotypes were detected serially in the blood of the same patients and of different patients, but not in healthy controls. Patients and controls had similar numbers of sequenced blood memory CD4+ clonotypes, with averages of about 38,000 in patients and 30,000 to 35,000 in controls.

For TCR Vbeta sequencing, memory CD4+ T cells were sorted ex vivo from the peripheral blood of both healthy controls and narcolepsy patients. CDR3 length: 16 amino acids, cysteine to phenylalanine. CDR3 DNA only is kept here, 48 bases in frame from base 1. The germline V gene (reference sequence) yields LNHDA for CDR1 and SQIVND for CDR2. The junction shows trimming of 4 bases on V and 0 bases on J, plus 13 bases between the germline ends. The sample holds one count of this clone. The antigen it binds to is not known. The record has no base qualities; no much larger clone is one base away. The library was obtained by the immunoSEQ multiplex PCR assay. Not all clones reach the TCRdb copy of this immuneACCESS table, which keeps in-frame sequences only. Checked studies attribute under half of the gap to unresolved V genes and leave the rest unexplained. Across this sample there are about 33,000 clones, with almost 90% seen only once. The biggest ten clones account for around 1.2% of the sample.

The TCR sequence derives from a human donor with narcolepsy. Sequencing was done on a sample of CD45RA- memory CD4+ T cells from PBMCs. The cell subset or site label on this specimen signifies: memory T cells sorted ex vivo from peripheral blood. The chain joins TRBV19 to TRBJ2-1; no confident D gene assignment can be made. The encoded CDR3 is CASSTPKGSSYNEQFF. Read as DNA, the sequence is TGTGCCAGTAGTACCCCTAAAGGAAGCTCCTACAATGAGCAGTTCTTC.